This TCR beta chain is drawn from a study of response to subunit inactivated influenza vaccine. Findings of the study overall: Every seasonal influenza vaccination brings in few new T cells, the authors suggested.

TCRdb passed the RT-PCR reads through MiXCR, listing each CDR3 protein once. The repertoire holds 600,000 to 700,000 distinct CDR3 sequences, about 15% seen once, with roughly 7.6% in the top ten. As concerns this clonotype: Its cognate antigen is unknown.

This CDR3 is 13 amino acids long. Germline lookup yields CDR1 SGHRS and CDR2 YFSETQ. V gave up 2 bases and J gave up 2 bases, with 8 bases separating them. Sequencing was performed on PBMCs from blood, taken about 14 days before vaccination. The chain combines TRBV5-1 with TRBJ2-7; no clear D. The TCR comes from a man aged 45-65 years who received an inactivated influenza vaccine. This CDR3 is CASSLSNTYEQYF. For the CDR3, the DNA is TGCGCCAGCAGCTTATCCAATACCTACGAGCAGTACTTC.